The 26 T cell receptor beta chains below come from one sample, sequenced in a study of OX40 agonist ivuxolimab in advanced cancers. Generated by immunoSEQ multiplex PCR, the TCRdb table keeps only in-frame clones and is missing some. Here the sample spans fewer than 65,000 clones, roughly 88% being singletons. This sample comprised CD4+ or CD8+ T cells sorted from blood, obtained in a trial of the OX40 agonist ivuxolimab. The receptors were sampled from an adult with an advanced solid tumor such as melanoma, head and neck, liver or kidney cancer.

V and J are TRBV7-3 and TRBJ2-5, with D maybe TRBD1 (6 bases). This CDR3 has 13 amino acids. V was cut by 3 bases and J by 5 bases, with 10 bases left in between. In germline, CDR1 is SGHTA, CDR2 FQGTGA. DNA of the CDR3: TGTGCCAGCAGCTTGTACAGGGATGAGACCCAGTACTTC. It specifies CASSLYRDETQYF.

The chain joins TRBV6-1 to TRBJ1-5, with 7 bases matching TRBD1. The ends lost 4 bases at V and 7 bases at J; junction bases unmatched: 19. Germline CDR1 and CDR2: MNHNS and SASEGT. There are 18 residues in the CDR3. The CDR3 here is CASSALNRGRSQNQPQHF. The CDR3 nucleotides are TGTGCCAGCAGTGCCCTAAACAGGGGACGGTCACAAAACCAGCCCCAGCATTTT.

This chain joins TRBV11-3 and TRBJ2-1; D might be TRBD1 or TRBD2, each matching 6 bases. The CDR3 covers 15 residues. Between the trimmed V and J ends, which lost 3 bases and 6 bases, there was a span of 15 bases. Germline values: CDR1 SGHNT, CDR2 YENEEA. The CDR3 here is CASSLGAHGGNEQFF. CDR3 DNA: TGTGCCAGCAGCTTGGGGGCCCACGGGGGCAATGAGCAGTTCTTC.

The genes are TRBV10-2 and TRBJ2-3; TRBD2 agrees at 14 bases. With 4 bases clipped from V and 4 bases from J, the junction kept 4 bases outside the gene matches. The length of the CDR3 is 16 residues. The germline V gene has CDR1 WSHSY and CDR2 SAAADI. In nucleotides, the CDR3 is TGCGCCAGCAGTGGACTAGCGGGAGGGCCCGCAGATACGCAGTATTTT. Its protein is CASSGLAGGPADTQYF.

The chain recombines TRBV19 with TRBJ1-1, with 8 positions matching TRBD1. Germline V gene data show CDR1 as LNHDA and CDR2 as SQIVND (reference sequence). The CDR3 has 15 residues. Unmatched junction bases numbered 6, after V lost 5 bases and J lost 1 base. CDR3 nucleotides: TGTGCCAGTAGTCTCCGACAGGGGCAGAACACTGAAGCTTTCTTT. Residues: CASSLRQGQNTEAFF.

The chain recombines TRBV7-9 with TRBJ2-7, with TRBD1 identical over 10 bases. Germline V lookup: CDR1 SEHNR, CDR2 FQNEAQ (reference sequence). V was pared by 5 bases and J by 5 bases, with 12 bases of the junction left unmatched. The CDR3 has 16 residues. The CDR3, as DNA: TGTGCCAGCAGCCCTCCTGAGGACAGGGGGAGCCACGAGCAGTACTTC. Its protein is CASSPPEDRGSHEQYF. The full variable domain, its missing parts supplied by reference TRBV7-9 and TRBJ2-7, is DTGVSQNPRHKITKRGQNVTFRCDPISEHNRLYWYRQTLGQGPEFLTYFQNEAQLEKSRLLSDRFSAERPKGSFSTLEIQRTEQGDSAMYLCASSPPEDRGSHEQYFGPGTRLTVT.

The genes are TRBV15 and TRBJ2-5; TRBD1 matches 7 bases. CDR3 size: 15 residues. In germline, CDR1 is LNHNV, CDR2 YYDKDF (reference sequence). V dropped 6 bases and J dropped 5; count of bases not matched to a gene: 12. The CDR3 DNA sequence: TGTGCCACCAGTCCAAGAGCCGGGGACAGCGAGACCCAGTACTTC. It is translated as CATSPRAGDSETQYF.

This clone was recorded a few times. The chain carries TRBV29-1 and TRBJ2-7; weak D call: TRBD2 (5 bases). V lost 5 bases and J lost 10, with 18 bases in between. Germline V CDR1 and CDR2: SQVTM, ANQGSEA. The CDR3 sequence is 12 residues long. The CDR3: CSVSSGELTQYF. The CDR3 bases are TGCAGCGTTTCCTCTGGGGAGCTTACTCAGTACTTC.

The CDR3 DNA reads as TGTGCCAGCAGTTACAGCGGGGGCACCTACAATGAGCAGTTCTTC. This sequence encodes CASSYSGGTYNEQFF. This chain links TRBV6-5 with TRBJ2-1, with 8 bases aligning to TRBD2. Trimming removed 2 bases from V and 2 bases from J; junction bases left unmatched: 2. The CDR3 contains 15 residues. CDR1 and CDR2 (germline): MNHEY, SVGAGI.

This chain links TRBV6-1 with TRBJ2-5, with no clear D. Germline assignment: CDR1 MNHNS and CDR2 SASEGT. The V and J ends lost 7 bases and 4 bases respectively, with 13 bases between them. The CDR3 has 13 residues. CDR3 coding DNA: TGTGCCAGCAAAAGGACCCTCGGAGAGACCCAGTACTTC. It specifies CASKRTLGETQYF.

A few counts support this clone. The rearrangement links TRBV7-9 to TRBJ1-1; 9 nucleotides line up with TRBD1. V was clipped by 7 bases and J by 6 bases; unmatched bases: 6. Germline assignment: CDR1 SEHNR and CDR2 FQNEAQ (reference sequence). CDR3 length: 13 residues. The CDR3 DNA reads TGTGCCAGCAACTCGGGACAGGGCGCTGAAGCTTTCTTT. Translation gives CASNSGQGAEAFF.

The chain uses TRBV27 and TRBJ2-7; 12 nucleotides align to TRBD2. The CDR3 runs 15 residues. Trimming at V came to 6 bases and at J to 1 base, leaving 4 bases not matched to a gene. Germline V lookup: CDR1 MNHEY, CDR2 SMNVEV (reference sequence). The CDR3 DNA reads TGTGCCAGCAGAACTGGACTAGCGGGATCCTACGAGCAGTACTTC. As protein: CASRTGLAGSYEQYF.

V usage is TRBV4-1 and J usage is TRBJ2-7; 11 nucleotides align to TRBD2. V lost 4 bases to trimming and J lost 0 bases; unmatched junction nucleotides: 2. CDR3 length: 15 residues. CDR1 and CDR2 (germline): MGHRA, YSYEKL. The CDR3 protein is CASSLGLAASYEQYF. Written as DNA, the CDR3 is TGCGCCAGCAGCCTGGGACTAGCGGCCTCCTACGAGCAGTACTTC.

This clone has a single count. The chain is built from TRBV15 and TRBJ1-1; TRBD1 matches at 7 bases. The germline V gene has CDR1 LNHNV and CDR2 YYDKDF (reference sequence). The CDR3 loop spans 15 amino acids. V shed 3 bases, J shed 6 bases, and the junction held 10 bases outside the gene matches. The CDR3 DNA reads TGTGCCACCAGCAGCCCTCAGGGGGGCCCCCCTGAAGCTTTCTTT. This translates into CATSSPQGGPPEAFF.

The gene calls are TRBV5-1 and TRBJ2-1; 8 nucleotides agree with TRBD1. This CDR3 contains 15 residues. Germline V gene lookup returns CDR1 SGHRS and CDR2 YFSETQ. After removal of 5 bases from V and 4 bases from J, the junction contained 8 bases not matched to a gene. The CDR3 DNA sequence: TGCGCCAGCAGTTACGGACAGGGACGGTACAATGAGCAGTTCTTC. Translation gives CASSYGQGRYNEQFF.

This chain links TRBV4-1 with TRBJ2-5, with TRBD2 identical over 10 bases. Trimming took 3 bases from V and 8 from J; bases not matched to a gene: 12. In germline, CDR1 is MGHRA, CDR2 YSYEKL. The CDR3 sequence is 16 residues long. The chain's CDR3 is CASSQAGTSAISTQYF. The CDR3, as DNA: TGCGCCAGCAGCCAGGCCGGGACTAGCGCAATAAGTACCCAGTACTTC.

This chain uses TRBV5-1 with TRBJ1-1; D not resolved. The CDR3 is 14 amino acids. With 2 bases removed from V and 0 bases from J, the gap between germline ends came to 8 bases. Germline V gene lookup returns CDR1 SGHRS and CDR2 YFSETQ. The CDR3 spells CASSLTGMNTEAFF. The CDR3 coding sequence is TGCGCCAGCAGCTTAACTGGAATGAACACTGAAGCTTTCTTT.

The rearrangement links TRBV5-5 to TRBJ1-5; D gene uncertain. Germline loops: CDR1 SGHKS, CDR2 YYEKEE (reference sequence). The CDR3 is 15 amino acids. V dropped 1 base and J dropped 3 bases, with 11 bases sitting between them. The CDR3 is CASSLILRNNQPQHF. DNA of the CDR3: TGTGCCAGCAGCTTGATTTTAAGGAACAATCAGCCCCAGCATTTT. The full variable domain, with the rest looked up from reference TRBV5-5 and TRBJ1-5, is DAGVTQSPTHLIKTRGQQVTLRCSPISGHKSVSWYQQVLGQGPQFIFQYYEKEERGRGNFPDRFSARQFPNYSSELNVNALLLGDSALYLCASSLILRNNQPQHFGDGTRLSIL.

The V and J genes are TRBV19 and TRBJ2-3; D might be TRBD2 (5 bases). In germline, CDR1 is LNHDA, CDR2 SQIVND (reference sequence). V gave up 5 bases and J gave up 3 bases, with 15 bases separating them. The CDR3 contains 15 residues. CDR3 DNA: TGTGCCAGTAGTTATCGGTATTCGGGGACAGATACGCAGTATTTT. It translates to CASSYRYSGTDTQYF. The complete variable domain, with remaining parts taken from reference TRBV19 and TRBJ2-3, reads DGGITQSPKYLFRKEGQNVTLSCEQNLNHDAMYWYRQDPGQGLRLIYYSQIVNDFQKGDIAEGYSVSREKKESFPLTVTSAQKNPTAFYLCASSYRYSGTDTQYFGPGTRLTVL.

This clone was counted a single time. The V call is TRBV5-5, the J call TRBJ1-2, with D perhaps matching TRBD1 (5 bases). This CDR3 is 16 amino acids long. Germline V CDR1 and CDR2: SGHKS, YYEKEE (reference sequence). V lost 0 bases and J 2 bases, leaving 14 bases between the germline ends. This chain's CDR3 is CASSLGQGSMNYGYTF. The CDR3 DNA is TGTGCCAGCAGCTTGGGCCAGGGATCCATGAACTATGGCTACACCTTC.

This chain uses TRBV19 with TRBJ1-1; 9 nucleotides agree with TRBD1. Germline loops: CDR1 LNHDA, CDR2 SQIVND (reference sequence). With 4 bases clipped from V and 4 bases from J, the junction kept 4 bases outside the gene matches. The CDR3 is made up of 14 amino acids. The CDR3 is CASSSQGQGTEAFF. CDR3 nucleotides: TGTGCCAGTAGTAGTCAGGGACAGGGCACTGAAGCTTTCTTT.

In nucleotides, the CDR3 is TGTGCCAGCAGGCGACTGATTAACTATGGCTACACCTTC. Its protein product is CASRRLINYGYTF. The chain couples TRBV28 to TRBJ1-2; D gene unclear. V was clipped by 6 bases and J by 1 base, with 9 bases between them. Germline assignment: CDR1 MDHEN and CDR2 SYDVKM. The CDR3 is made up of 13 amino acids.

The V gene is TRBV5-1, the J gene TRBJ2-3; D unclear. CDR1 and CDR2 (germline): SGHRS, YFSETQ. Deletions cut 5 bases from V and 0 bases from J, with 10 bases between. The CDR3 contains 14 residues. The CDR3 DNA follows: TGCGCCAGCAGTCATGACGGAAGCACAGATACGCAGTATTTT. Amino acid sequence: CASSHDGSTDTQYF.

V gene TRBV7-3 combines with J gene TRBJ2-1; TRBD2 aligns across 7 bases. CDR1 and CDR2 from the germline V gene are SGHTA and FQGTGA. V shed 4 bases, J shed 7 bases, and the junction held 10 bases outside the gene matches. The CDR3 sequence is 15 residues long. The CDR3 DNA reads as TGTGCCAGCAGCTCACCGACTAGCTTCGGGAATGAGCAGTTCTTC. The encoded protein is CASSSPTSFGNEQFF.

J is TRBJ2-7 and V is TRBV6-6, with 9 bases matching TRBD2. This CDR3 region has 15 residues. Germline-derived CDR1 and CDR2 are MNHNY and SVGAGI (reference sequence). After removal of 4 bases from V and 2 bases from J, the junction contained 6 bases not matched to a gene. DNA for the CDR3: TGTGCCAGCAGTTCGACTGTAGCGGGAGCCTACGAGCAGTACTTC. Protein sequence: CASSSTVAGAYEQYF.

The chain links TRBV19 to TRBJ2-1, with 7 bases that match TRBD1. V gave up 1 base and J gave up 6 bases; unmatched junction bases: 9. There are 16 residues in the CDR3. CDR1 LNHDA and CDR2 SQIVND come from the germline V gene (reference sequence). DNA for the CDR3: TGTGCCAGTAGTATAGGGGGGCTAGCAGGGGGCAATGAGCAGTTCTTC. Its protein is CASSIGGLAGGNEQFF.